This TCR beta chain was sequenced during a study of CD8 T cells in ankylosing spondylitis. Whole-study findings and limits: There were earlier reports of some motif variants in reactive arthritis synovial fluid and blood.

At least ten counts were recorded for this clonotype. The antigen is not known. This CDR3 comprises 16 residues. V trimming: 4 bases; J trimming: 3 bases; junction bases outside the gene matches: 5. Germline V CDR1 and CDR2: SGHTA, FQGTGA. TCRdb re-derived calls from the 5' RACE reads in MiXCR, one entry per CDR3 protein. The sample lists 200,000 to 250,000 distinct CDR3 sequences, approximately 10% occurring once. The gene calls are TRBV7-3 and TRBJ2-3; 12 bases line up with TRBD2. Specimen: blood, either unsorted or a sorted T cell fraction (not recorded which). The clonotype comes from a male donor with ankylosing spondylitis or in good health (not recorded which). The CDR3 spells CASSSDGLAGTDTQYF. The CDR3 coding sequence is TGTGCCAGCAGCTCAGACGGACTAGCGGGGACAGATACGCAGTATTTT.